This TCR beta chain came from a study of shared clonotypes between healthy human individuals (dated by TCRdb to the early 2020s). Background on the whole study: A few men and two women, aged 18 to 49 years, made up the cohort. For each donor, CD4 naive and CD4 memory were each given three plates, CD8 naive was given two plates, and CD8 memory was given one plate. Between about 0.8 and 8.9 billion PBMCs per donor were obtained by leukapheresis. To estimate repertoire size and how much clonotype sharing occurs between individuals, the study deeply sequenced the blood TCR repertoires of roughly 5 healthy adults. To increase sequencing depth and limit assay-specific biases, TCR repertoire library preparation and sequencing were carried out by different laboratories using diverse techniques.

TCR CDR3 regions were amplified from genomic DNA by multiplex PCR using the deep immunoSEQ assay. Genomic DNA extracted from each cell subset was distributed evenly over all wells of several immunoSEQ 96-well plates, and each plate served as one replicate. For sorted subsets, 150 to 200 ng genomic DNA, equal to approximately 30,000 T cell genomes, was loaded into each replicate PCR. Purified libraries were quantified with a Qubit 3.0 fluorometer, sized on a Bioanalyzer 2100, and re-quantified with the KAPA Library Quantification kit. Every immunoSEQ 96-well plate was sequenced on a dedicated single-read 150-cycle Illumina NextSeq 550 flow cell. The original pipeline was this. Because only junctional sequences without quality scores were contained in the immunoSEQ output, filtering matching that applied to full-length reads could not be performed. Sequences were annotated with PyIR, a Python wrapper for IgBLAST v1.9, and V/J genes and CDR3 were assigned using IMGT germline references. Reads were removed for weak V/J assignments (E-value above 1e-6), missing CDR3, stop codons, out-of-frame junctions, or ambiguous translated residues. A V3J clonotype was defined by an identical inferred V gene, J gene, and CDR3 amino acid sequence. The percentage overlap between two repertoires was calculated by dividing the number of shared unique clonotypes by the size of the smaller repertoire. Repertoire richness was assessed with RTK rarefaction, the Chao1 estimator, and Recon v2.1 estimates of unobserved clonotypes. Generation probabilities were computed with OLGA for all TCRbeta clonotypes obtained by the gDNA method from four donors. Entries here come from immuneACCESS through TCRdb and include only in-frame sequences with V and J called. Some clones fail to appear in such tables; in the studies checked, an unresolved V gene covers under half of the shortfall, and the cause of the remainder is unknown. Clonal size and the V and J genes are those of that table, whereas D and trimming came from the DNA. The sample contains 1.6 million or so clones, approximately 96% of them found a single time. Over 1% of the sample is in the top ten clones.

The junction shows trimming of 5 bases on V and 0 bases on J, and the gene matches do not reach 4 bases of it. The CDR1 and CDR2 encoded by the germline V gene are SGHAT and FQNNGV. There are 15 amino acids in the CDR3, from cysteine to phenylalanine inclusive. Kept here is only the CDR3 DNA, which spans 45 bases and is read in frame from base 1. The research as a whole found: Estimated clonotype richness was generally larger for naive than for memory subsets. Sampling was restricted to blood, and TCR repertoires in tissue are likely to differ from TCR repertoires in blood. Incomplete sequencing was indicated by rarefaction of sorted-subset datasets, despite the large sequencing depth. The small number of donors limited the genetic and exposure-history diversity represented. When four donors were compared, the shared fraction of clonotypes was about 5% for naive CD4, over 3% for naive CD8, about 2.5% for memory CD4, and approximately 0.4% for memory CD8. Compared with non-shared clonotypes, clonotypes shared by all four sorted-subset donors had higher generation probabilities. Pairwise subsampling indicated that sequencing depth was expected to affect the degree of clonotype sharing among donors.

The donors were healthy, HIV-negative adults with no recently reported acute infections or vaccinations. Only Caucasian adults living in Nashville, Tennessee, USA were represented among the donors. Magnetic negative selection was used to enrich CD4+ T cells, after which naive cells were positively selected on CD45RA and the negative fraction became the memory subset. Blood was collected by leukapheresis, and PBMCs were isolated by Ficoll-Histopaque density gradient centrifugation and then cryopreserved in liquid nitrogen vapor phase. Purity and quantity of every magnetically sorted T cell population were checked by analytical flow cytometry. From each sorted fraction, genomic DNA was isolated and quantified by UV absorbance on a Nanodrop 2000c. In regard to this clone: Which antigen it targets is not known. Base qualities are not provided; no much larger clone lies one nucleotide away.

This receptor was taken from a man aged 25 to 40 in good health. Sequenced material: naive CD4+ T cells sorted from blood. Interpreted using the paper, the cell subset or site label stands for: CD45RA+ positively selected. The chain was built from TRBV11-2 and TRBJ2-1; 7 middle bases align to TRBD2. DNA sequence: TGTGCCAGCAGCGCAAGCGGGACCTCCTACAATGAGCAGTTCTTC. It translates as CASSASGTSYNEQFF.